The T cell receptor beta chain described here comes from a study of T cell repertoires in cytomegalovirus infection. This clonotype came up a few times. Its target is not known. V lost 7 bases and J 5 bases, leaving 18 bases between the germline ends. Germline-derived CDR1 and CDR2 are MDHEN and SYDVKM. This CDR3 has 15 residues. TCRdb passed the reads through MiXCR, listing each CDR3 protein once. The data contain around 300,000 distinct CDR3 sequences, around 9.5% of them singletons. Findings and limits, study-wide: Public TCR beta family frequency separated CMV-and-HLA carriers, including in an independent cohort.

Sequenced input: PBMCs. The TCR was taken from a human donor in good health (CMV status not recorded). Some clones in this sample may be carry-over from other donors' samples. This chain joins TRBV28 and TRBJ2-1; possibly TRBD2 for D (6 bases). This CDR3 reads CASNPSGHPNNEQFF. The CDR3 region has the DNA TGTGCCAGCAACCCGAGCGGGCACCCTAACAATGAGCAGTTCTTC.